This is a list of T cell receptor beta chains from one sample in a study of CD8+CD57+ T cells in acquired aplastic anemia. TCRdb re-called the reads through MiXCR, storing one row per CDR3 protein. Among 120,000 or so distinct CDR3 sequences, 40% to 60% were seen once, and the ten largest hold roughly 2.7%. The sequencing sample was made of sorted CD4+, CD8+, or CD8+CD57+ T cells (not recorded which) from PBMCs. The receptors derive from a human donor in good health, serving as a control. Each CDR3 is given with its conserved first and last residue. Each record gives: V gene, clone size, D gene, J gene, CDR3 DNA, CDR3 protein. A D gene is named only where the DNA matches it firmly. Only part of the rows carry a size: once, few, many, or a class if the clone is expanded.

V gene: TRBV19; clone size: many; D gene: -; J gene: TRBJ2-2; CDR3 DNA: TGTGCCAGTATGACAGAGGAATTCACCGGGGAGCTGTTTTTT; CDR3 protein: CASMTEEFTGELFF
V gene: TRBV24-1; clone size: few; D gene: TRBD2; J gene: TRBJ2-1; CDR3 DNA: TGTGCCACCAGTGACTCCCTCGGACTAGCGGGGGGGATTTTCTTC; CDR3 protein: CATSDSLGLAGGIFF
V gene: TRBV3-1; clone size: many; D gene: TRBD2; J gene: TRBJ2-1; CDR3 DNA: TGTGCCAGCAGCCAGGCGGGGACTAGGGCCAATGAGCAGTTCTTC; CDR3 protein: CASSQAGTRANEQFF
V gene: TRBV24-1; clone size: -; D gene: TRBD1; J gene: TRBJ1-5; CDR3 DNA: TGTGCCACCAACAGGGGGTTGGGTCAGCCCCAGCATTTT; CDR3 protein: CATNRGLGQPQHF
V gene: TRBV6-2/TRBV6-3; clone size: many; D gene: -; J gene: TRBJ2-1; CDR3 DNA: TGTGCCAGCAGGCTGATCAGGGGGGTGGACAATGAGCAGTTCTTC; CDR3 protein: CASRLIRGVDNEQFF
V gene: TRBV19; clone size: -; D gene: -; J gene: TRBJ1-5; CDR3 DNA: TGTGCCAGTAGTGGAGGTAATAGCAATCAGCCCCAGCATTTT; CDR3 protein: CASSGGNSNQPQHF
V gene: TRBV27; clone size: -; D gene: TRBD2; J gene: TRBJ2-3; CDR3 DNA: TGTGCCAGCAGTTTATGGCTAGCGGGGGGGGTGAACACAGATACGCAGTATTTT; CDR3 protein: CASSLWLAGGVNTDTQYF
V gene: TRBV6-2/TRBV6-3; clone size: -; D gene: TRBD1; J gene: TRBJ1-5; CDR3 DNA: TGTGCCAGCAGTTACGGACAGGAGTACCGGGCCGGTTTAAATCAGCCCCAGCATTTT; CDR3 protein: CASSYGQEYRAGLNQPQHF
V gene: TRBV14; clone size: many; D gene: TRBD2; J gene: TRBJ2-3; CDR3 DNA: TGTGCCAGCAGCCAAGGCTCCCTCGCGGGGGGGCCCTGGGATACGCAGTATTTT; CDR3 protein: CASSQGSLAGGPWDTQYF
V gene: TRBV13; clone size: once; D gene: TRBD2; J gene: TRBJ2-3; CDR3 DNA: TGTGCCAGCAGCTCAGTGACTAGCGGGGGGACAGATACGCAGTATTTT; CDR3 protein: CASSSVTSGGTDTQYF
V gene: TRBV5-5; clone size: many; D gene: -; J gene: TRBJ1-2; CDR3 DNA: TGTGCCAGCAGCTCCGGGGGGAGAGGCTACACCTTC; CDR3 protein: CASSSGGRGYTF
V gene: TRBV10-3; clone size: -; D gene: TRBD1; J gene: TRBJ2-7; CDR3 DNA: TGTGCCAGCAGTGAGTCTCCGGGACAGGGTCGTTCCGAGCAGTACTTC; CDR3 protein: CASSESPGQGRSEQYF
V gene: TRBV19; clone size: -; D gene: -; J gene: TRBJ1-4; CDR3 DNA: TGTGCCACGTCACCCCTGATGGCTAATGAAAAACTGTTTTTT; CDR3 protein: CATSPLMANEKLFF
V gene: TRBV9; clone size: many; D gene: TRBD2; J gene: TRBJ2-3; CDR3 DNA: TGTGCCAGCAGCGTAAGACTAGCGGGGGGAGAAGATACGCAGTATTTT; CDR3 protein: CASSVRLAGGEDTQYF
V gene: TRBV7-4; clone size: few; D gene: TRBD1; J gene: TRBJ2-2; CDR3 DNA: TGTGCCAGCAGCTTACCGCAAAACCGGCAGATAGGGACAGGGGATACCGGGGAGCTGTTTTTT; CDR3 protein: CASSLPQNRQIGTGDTGELFF
V gene: TRBV29-1; clone size: -; D gene: -; J gene: TRBJ1-1; CDR3 DNA: TGCAGCGCTGACGTGCCAGGGAAAGCTTTCTTT; CDR3 protein: CSADVPGKAFF
V gene: TRBV3-1; clone size: many; D gene: -; J gene: TRBJ2-7; CDR3 DNA: TGTGCCAGCAGCCAAGTAGGGACATCCTACGAGCAGTACTTC; CDR3 protein: CASSQVGTSYEQYF
V gene: TRBV12-3/TRBV12-4; clone size: many; D gene: -; J gene: TRBJ1-3; CDR3 DNA: TGTGCCAGCAGTTCTCTGGGTGCAGGTGGAAACACCATATATTTT; CDR3 protein: CASSSLGAGGNTIYF
V gene: TRBV4-3; clone size: few; D gene: -; J gene: TRBJ2-7; CDR3 DNA: TGCGCCAGCAGCCAATATCTACCGAGCTACGAGCAGTACTTC; CDR3 protein: CASSQYLPSYEQYF
V gene: TRBV27; clone size: many; D gene: -; J gene: TRBJ1-5; CDR3 DNA: TGTGCCAGCAGTTTTGCAGGCCTTGGTCGGGGGGCGGGTCAGCCCCAGCATTTT; CDR3 protein: CASSFAGLGRGAGQPQHF
V gene: TRBV7-8; clone size: many; D gene: TRBD2; J gene: TRBJ2-7; CDR3 DNA: TGTGCCAGCAGCTTAGAGCGGGGGACCCCCTACGAGCAGTACTTC; CDR3 protein: CASSLERGTPYEQYF
V gene: TRBV5-6; clone size: many; D gene: -; J gene: TRBJ1-2; CDR3 DNA: TGTGCCAGCAGCCCACAAGCAGGACTTCGAGTTGGCTACACCTTC; CDR3 protein: CASSPQAGLRVGYTF
V gene: TRBV18; clone size: few; D gene: -; J gene: TRBJ2-1; CDR3 DNA: TGTGCCAGCTCACCGATAGAGGTGGAGTACAATGAGCAGTTCTTC; CDR3 protein: CASSPIEVEYNEQFF
V gene: TRBV20-1; clone size: -; D gene: -; J gene: TRBJ1-5; CDR3 DNA: TGCAGTGCTAGTGGAGGAGGAACCGGTGACAATCAGCCCCAGCATTTT; CDR3 protein: CSASGGGTGDNQPQHF
V gene: TRBV29-1; clone size: many; D gene: TRBD1; J gene: TRBJ1-2; CDR3 DNA: TGCAGCGGTGGACAGGGCGGAGGCTACACCTTC; CDR3 protein: CSGGQGGGYTF
V gene: TRBV6-2/TRBV6-3; clone size: many; D gene: -; J gene: TRBJ1-1; CDR3 DNA: TGTGCCAGCAGGGGCAACTACAACACTGAAGCTTTCTTT; CDR3 protein: CASRGNYNTEAFF
V gene: TRBV6-2/TRBV6-3; clone size: many; D gene: -; J gene: TRBJ1-2; CDR3 DNA: TGTGCCAGCAGTTACCGCCGGGGCAACTATGGCTACACCTTC; CDR3 protein: CASSYRRGNYGYTF
V gene: TRBV2; clone size: many; D gene: -; J gene: TRBJ2-7; CDR3 DNA: TGTGCCAGCAGTGTCGAACAGGGAATGGGGGAGCAGTACTTC; CDR3 protein: CASSVEQGMGEQYF
V gene: TRBV4-1; clone size: many; D gene: -; J gene: TRBJ1-4; CDR3 DNA: TGCGCCAGCAGCCAAGGTCGGACGGCCGCAACTAATGAAAAACTGTTTTTT; CDR3 protein: CASSQGRTAATNEKLFF
V gene: TRBV5-1; clone size: -; D gene: TRBD1; J gene: TRBJ1-2; CDR3 DNA: TGCGCCAGCAGCCCGGGACAGGGGGCAAGCGGCTACACCTTC; CDR3 protein: CASSPGQGASGYTF
V gene: TRBV2; clone size: few; D gene: -; J gene: TRBJ2-7; CDR3 DNA: TGTGCCAGCAGTGCGTTGGTGAGCTCCTACGAGCAGTACTTC; CDR3 protein: CASSALVSSYEQYF
V gene: TRBV6-5; clone size: -; D gene: -; J gene: TRBJ1-2; CDR3 DNA: TGTGCCAGCAGTTCAAAGGGGATACTGACCGGCGGCTATGGCTACACCTTC; CDR3 protein: CASSSKGILTGGYGYTF
V gene: TRBV5-8; clone size: many; D gene: -; J gene: TRBJ2-7; CDR3 DNA: TGTGCCAGCAGCTCAGATGGGGGAACCAATTACGAGCAGTACTTC; CDR3 protein: CASSSDGGTNYEQYF
V gene: TRBV5-1; clone size: -; D gene: TRBD2; J gene: TRBJ2-1; CDR3 DNA: TGCGCCAGCAGCAATGGGGATAGCGGGGGGCTCTACAATGAGCAGTTCTTC; CDR3 protein: CASSNGDSGGLYNEQFF